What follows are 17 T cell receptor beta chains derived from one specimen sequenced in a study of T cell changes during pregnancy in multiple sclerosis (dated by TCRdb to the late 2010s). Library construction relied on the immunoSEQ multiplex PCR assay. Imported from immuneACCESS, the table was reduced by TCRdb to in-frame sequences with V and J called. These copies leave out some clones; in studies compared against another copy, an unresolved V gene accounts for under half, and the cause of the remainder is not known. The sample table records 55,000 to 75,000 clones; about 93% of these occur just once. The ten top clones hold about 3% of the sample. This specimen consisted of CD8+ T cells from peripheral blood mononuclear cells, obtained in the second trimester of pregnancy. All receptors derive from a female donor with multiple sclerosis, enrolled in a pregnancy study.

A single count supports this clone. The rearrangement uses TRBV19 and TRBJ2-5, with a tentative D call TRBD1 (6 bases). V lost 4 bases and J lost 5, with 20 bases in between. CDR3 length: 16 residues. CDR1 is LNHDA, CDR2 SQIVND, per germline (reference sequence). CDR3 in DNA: TGTGCCAGTAGTACGTCCGGGACACGGAGGAGGGAGACCCAGTACTTC. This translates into CASSTSGTRRRETQYF.

The CDR3 nucleotides are TGCAGCGTGCTGGGACTAGCGGGATGGGATGAGCAGTTCTTC. Residues: CSVLGLAGWDEQFF. V and J are TRBV29-1 and TRBJ2-1; 13 bases are a match to TRBD2. The CDR3 length is 14 residues. The V segment lost 6 bases and the J segment 8 bases; nucleotides outside the gene matches: 7. The germline gives CDR1 SQVTM, CDR2 ANQGSEA.

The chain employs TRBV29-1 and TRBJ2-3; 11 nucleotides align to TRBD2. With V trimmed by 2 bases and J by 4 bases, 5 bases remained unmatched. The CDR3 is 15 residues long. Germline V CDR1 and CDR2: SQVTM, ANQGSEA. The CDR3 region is CSVEPGTSGPDTQYF. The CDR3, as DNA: TGCAGCGTTGAACCCGGGACTAGCGGCCCAGATACGCAGTATTTT.

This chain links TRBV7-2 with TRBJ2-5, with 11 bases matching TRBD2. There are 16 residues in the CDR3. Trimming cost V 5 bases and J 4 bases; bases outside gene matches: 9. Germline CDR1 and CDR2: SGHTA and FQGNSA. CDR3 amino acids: CASSILAGGPGETQYF. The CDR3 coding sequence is TGTGCCAGCAGCATCTTAGCGGGAGGGCCGGGAGAGACCCAGTACTTC.

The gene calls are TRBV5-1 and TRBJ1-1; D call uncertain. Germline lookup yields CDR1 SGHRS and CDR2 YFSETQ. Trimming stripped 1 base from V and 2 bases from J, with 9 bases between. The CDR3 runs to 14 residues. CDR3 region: CASSLLSVNTEAFF. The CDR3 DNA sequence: TGCGCCAGCAGCTTGCTCTCCGTTAACACTGAAGCTTTCTTT.

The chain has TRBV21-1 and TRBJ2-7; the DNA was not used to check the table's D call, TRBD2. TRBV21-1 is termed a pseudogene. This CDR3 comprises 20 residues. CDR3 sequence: CASSSEQGTSGPSSSYEQYF. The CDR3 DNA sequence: TGTGCCAGCAGCTCCGAGCAGGGGACTAGCGGACCCTCGAGCTCCTACGAGCAGTACTTC.

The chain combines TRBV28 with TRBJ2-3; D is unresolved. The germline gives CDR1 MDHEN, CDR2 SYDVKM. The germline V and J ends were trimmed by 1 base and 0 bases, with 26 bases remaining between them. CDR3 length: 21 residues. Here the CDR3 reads CASSLSPPPYKVASSTDTQYF. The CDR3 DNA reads TGTGCCAGCAGTTTATCCCCACCCCCTTATAAAGTGGCATCTAGCACAGATACGCAGTATTTT.

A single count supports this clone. The CDR3 DNA reads TGTGCCAGCAGTCGAATGAACAGGGGGCCGGGCTTGAACACTGAAGCTTTCTTT. Translating gives CASSRMNRGPGLNTEAFF. This chain joins TRBV27 and TRBJ1-1, with 9 bases matching TRBD1. The CDR3 is made up of 18 amino acids. Germline trimming cut 5 bases from V and 0 bases from J; bases unmatched to any gene: 13. Germline lookup yields CDR1 MNHEY and CDR2 SMNVEV (reference sequence).

The chain's CDR3 is CASRTGAVMSYTF. The DNA of the CDR3 is TGTGCCAGCCGGACAGGGGCGGTAATGAGCTACACCTTC. The V call is TRBV19, the J call TRBJ1-2; 9 bases align to TRBD1. The junction had 11 bases not matched to a gene; V was cut back by 9 bases and J by 9 bases. CDR1 is LNHDA and CDR2 is SQIVND in the germline V gene (reference sequence). CDR3 length: 13 residues.

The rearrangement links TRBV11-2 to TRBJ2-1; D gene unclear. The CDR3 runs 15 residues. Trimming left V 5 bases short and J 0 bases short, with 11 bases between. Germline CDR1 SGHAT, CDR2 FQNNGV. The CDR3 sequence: CASSSTDGSYNEQFF. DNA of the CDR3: TGTGCCAGCAGCAGCACAGACGGCTCCTACAATGAGCAGTTCTTC.

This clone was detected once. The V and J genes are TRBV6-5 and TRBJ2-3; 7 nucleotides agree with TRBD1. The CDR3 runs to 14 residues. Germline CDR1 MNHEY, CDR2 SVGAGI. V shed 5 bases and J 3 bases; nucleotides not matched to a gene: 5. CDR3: CASSHWTGTDTQYF. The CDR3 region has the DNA TGTGCCAGCAGTCATTGGACAGGAACAGATACGCAGTATTTT.

CDR3 protein: CASSGGGLAGIDTQYF. As DNA, the CDR3 is TGTGCCAGCAGCGGCGGGGGACTAGCGGGAATAGATACGCAGTATTTT. This chain connects TRBV13 to TRBJ2-3, with 13 bases matching TRBD2. Germline V gives CDR1 PRHDT, CDR2 FYEKMQ (reference sequence). The length of the CDR3 is 16 residues. V lost 5 bases to trimming and J lost 5 bases; unmatched junction nucleotides: 7. The complete variable domain, with remaining parts taken from reference TRBV13 and TRBJ2-3, reads AAGVIQSPRHLIKEKRETATLKCYPIPRHDTVYWYQQGPGQDPQFLISFYEKMQSDKGSIPDRFSAQQFSDYHSELNMSSLELGDSALYFCASSGGGLAGIDTQYFGPGTRLTVL.

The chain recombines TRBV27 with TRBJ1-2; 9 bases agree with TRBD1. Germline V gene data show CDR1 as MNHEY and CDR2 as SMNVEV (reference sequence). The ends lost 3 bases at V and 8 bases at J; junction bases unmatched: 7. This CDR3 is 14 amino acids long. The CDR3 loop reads CASSFQQGAGGYTF. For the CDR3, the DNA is TGTGCCAGCAGTTTTCAACAGGGGGCGGGGGGCTACACCTTC.

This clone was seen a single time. In DNA, the CDR3 is TGTGCCAGCAGCCCCGGGGTAGCGGGAGGGCCTGAGCAGTTCTTC. Its protein is CASSPGVAGGPEQFF. V is TRBV5-4 and J is TRBJ2-1; TRBD2 aligns across 11 bases. The CDR3 is 15 amino acids. After removal of 4 bases from V and 9 bases from J, the junction contained 9 bases not matched to a gene. Germline V gives CDR1 SGHNT, CDR2 YYREEE (reference sequence). Full variable domain (missing parts from reference TRBV5-4 and TRBJ2-1): ETGVTQSPTHLIKTRGQQVTLRCSSQSGHNTVSWYQQALGQGPQFIFQYYREEENGRGNFPPRFSGLQFPNYSSELNVNALELDDSALYLCASSPGVAGGPEQFFGPGTRLTVL.

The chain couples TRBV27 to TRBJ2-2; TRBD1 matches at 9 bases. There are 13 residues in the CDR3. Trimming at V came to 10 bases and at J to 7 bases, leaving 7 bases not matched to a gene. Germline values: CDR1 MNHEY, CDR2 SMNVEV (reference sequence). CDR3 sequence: CATRDRARGELFF. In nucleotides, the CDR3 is TGTGCCACCAGGGACAGGGCCCGCGGGGAGCTGTTTTTT.

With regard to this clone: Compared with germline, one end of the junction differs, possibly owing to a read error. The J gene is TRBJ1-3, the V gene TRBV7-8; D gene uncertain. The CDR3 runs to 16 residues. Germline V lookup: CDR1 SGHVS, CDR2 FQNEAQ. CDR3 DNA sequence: TGTGCCAACAGCTTAGGAGTCGGAGACTCTGGAAACACCATATATTTT. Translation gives CANSLGVGDSGNTIYF. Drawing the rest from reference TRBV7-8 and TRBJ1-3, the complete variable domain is GAGVSQSPRYKVAKRGQDVALRCDPISGHVSLFWYQQALGQGPEFLTYFQNEAQLDKSGLPSDRFFAERPEGSVSTLKIQRTQQEDSAVYLCANSLGVGDSGNTIYFGEGSWLTVV.

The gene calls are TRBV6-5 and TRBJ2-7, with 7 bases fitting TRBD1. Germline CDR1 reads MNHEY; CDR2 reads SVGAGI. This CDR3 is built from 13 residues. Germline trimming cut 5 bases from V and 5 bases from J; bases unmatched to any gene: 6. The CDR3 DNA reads TGTGCCAGCAGTCTGACAGGGACCCACGAGCAGTACTTC. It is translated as CASSLTGTHEQYF.